Below are 27 T cell receptor beta chains sequenced from a single sample in a study of shared T cell receptors in the human thymus (dated by TCRdb to the early 2020s). The library was obtained by the immunoSEQ multiplex PCR assay. The immuneACCESS repertoire file appears here via TCRdb, limited to in-frame rearrangements. These files lack a portion of the clones; in checked studies, under half of the deficit traces to unresolved V genes, and the cause of the others is not known. Across this sample there are hundreds of thousands of clones, with 70% to 90% seen only once. 0.0094% of the sample rests with the top ten. These same data were also listed under a study on human thymus T cells.

Sequencing used thymocytes. These receptors all stem from a boy under three years old with a congenital heart defect. Donor details come from another sample of the same person, matched by shared clones.

The table lists this clone with a few counts. V usage is TRBV4-3 and J usage is TRBJ2-3, with 7 bases matching TRBD2. The CDR3 runs 18 residues. CDR1 LGHNA and CDR2 YSLEER come from the germline V gene. The junction had 9 bases not matched to a gene; V was cut back by 0 bases and J by 0 bases. The CDR3 bases are TGCGCCAGCAGCCAAGAGAAGTCCCGGACTAGTAGCACAGATACGCAGTATTTT. Protein product: CASSQEKSRTSSTDTQYF.

The chain joins TRBV6-1 to TRBJ1-1; a weak D match, TRBD1 (6 bases). Between the trimmed V and J ends, which lost 5 bases and 4 bases, there was a span of 17 bases. CDR1 MNHNS and CDR2 SASEGT come from the germline V gene. This CDR3 has 15 amino acids. CDR3 DNA sequence: TGTGCCAGCAGTCTCACCAGGGGCGGGGGCACTGAAGCTTTCTTT. Its translation is CASSLTRGGGTEAFF.

This clone was observed a single time. V and J are TRBV19 and TRBJ1-2; D is undetermined. V dropped 6 bases and J dropped 5 bases, with 10 bases sitting between them. This CDR3 has 12 amino acids. CDR1 is LNHDA, CDR2 SQIVND, per germline (reference sequence). CDR3 bases: TGTGCCAGTAGGCAAGCATTTTATGGCTACACCTTC. Residues: CASRQAFYGYTF.

This chain connects TRBV5-1 to TRBJ1-2, with D perhaps matching TRBD1 (6 bases). Germline CDR1 is SGHRS and CDR2 is YFSETQ. This CDR3 has 13 residues. V gave up 2 bases and J gave up 4 bases, with 9 bases separating them. CDR3 nucleotides: TGCGCCAGCAGCTTCCCAGGGGCCTATGGCTACACCTTC. Translation gives CASSFPGAYGYTF.

J is TRBJ2-2 and V is TRBV13, with 9 bases lining up with TRBD2. Trimming cost V 11 bases and J 6 bases; bases outside gene matches: 13. Germline CDR1 is PRHDT and CDR2 is FYEKMQ (reference sequence). CDR3 size: 15 residues. CDR3 sequence reads: CARGLGGGAPGELFF. The CDR3, as DNA: TGTGCCCGCGGGCTTGGCGGGGGGGCCCCCGGGGAGCTGTTTTTT.

The chain has TRBV27 and TRBJ1-4; 9 nucleotides match TRBD1. Trimming at V came to 5 bases and at J to 4 bases, leaving 5 bases not matched to a gene. This CDR3 contains 15 residues. The germline V gene encodes CDR1 MNHEY and CDR2 SMNVEV (reference sequence). The CDR3 loop is CASSRTGGHNEKLFF. The CDR3 coding sequence is TGTGCCAGCAGTCGAACAGGGGGCCATAATGAAAAACTGTTTTTT.

The chain links TRBV10-3 to TRBJ1-4; 8 nucleotides match TRBD1. The germline V gene encodes CDR1 ENHRY and CDR2 SYGVKD. V lost 3 bases, J lost 7 bases, and 1 base stayed unmatched. This CDR3 region has 13 residues. This CDR3 reads CAISEGQGEKLFF. The CDR3 region has the DNA TGTGCCATCAGTGAAGGACAGGGTGAAAAACTGTTTTTT.

CDR3 amino acids: CAISEPPGGAREKLFF. The CDR3 DNA sequence: TGTGCCATCAGTGAGCCCCCGGGGGGGGCGAGGGAAAAACTGTTTTTT. The chain uses TRBV10-3 and TRBJ1-4; D may be TRBD1 (6 bases). Trimming shortened V by 2 bases and J by 8 bases, and 18 bases separated the two germline ends. Germline lookup yields CDR1 ENHRY and CDR2 SYGVKD. The CDR3 sequence is 16 residues long.

The chain carries TRBV4-1 and TRBJ1-6, with D possibly being TRBD1 (6 bases). V was pared by 1 base and J by 5 bases, with 15 bases between. There are 17 residues in the CDR3. Germline V gives CDR1 MGHRA, CDR2 YSYEKL. The CDR3 DNA follows: TGCGCCAGCAGCCAAGTTTGGCAGGACAGAGATAATTCACCCCTCCACTTT. It translates to CASSQVWQDRDNSPLHF.

V usage is TRBV11-2 and J usage is TRBJ2-1; D is possibly TRBD2 (6 bases). Germline V gives CDR1 SGHAT, CDR2 FQNNGV. CDR3 size: 14 residues. Trimming stripped 3 bases from V and 10 bases from J, with 16 bases between. The chain's CDR3 is CASSFGTGDREQFF. The CDR3 DNA reads TGTGCCAGCAGCTTTGGTACGGGGGATCGCGAGCAGTTCTTC.

The chain combines TRBV9 with TRBJ2-5, with D possibly being TRBD2 (5 bases). The CDR3 loop spans 16 amino acids. The germline gives CDR1 SGDLS, CDR2 YYNGEE. V was trimmed by 4 bases and J by 3 bases, leaving 19 bases between them. CDR3 nucleotide sequence: TGTGCCAGCAGCCCCCCCGGACTTCCTCGGGAAGAGACCCAGTACTTC. Protein: CASSPPGLPREETQYF.

The chain employs TRBV25-1 and TRBJ2-1; 7 nucleotides agree with TRBD1. V lost 6 bases, J lost 2 bases, and 7 bases stayed unmatched. CDR1 is MGHDK, CDR2 SYGVNS, per germline. This CDR3 contains 15 residues. CDR3 bases: TGTGCCAGCAGCCAGAGGGGGCGAGCCTACAATGAGCAGTTCTTC. It is translated as CASSQRGRAYNEQFF.

V usage is TRBV13 and J usage is TRBJ2-7; possibly TRBD2 for D (6 bases). CDR1 and CDR2 from the germline V gene are PRHDT and FYEKMQ (reference sequence). Between the trimmed V and J ends, which lost 0 bases and 1 base, there was a span of 10 bases. The CDR3 runs 15 residues. CDR3 nucleotides: TGTGCCAGCAGCTTAGGAGAGGGGAGGTCCTACGAGCAGTACTTC. Translated: CASSLGEGRSYEQYF.

This sequence joins TRBV11-3 and TRBJ2-5; TRBD2 agrees at 10 bases. In germline, CDR1 is SGHNT, CDR2 YENEEA. This CDR3 spans 17 amino acids. The J segment lost 5 bases and the V segment lost 5 bases, leaving 14 bases of the junction unmatched. Here the CDR3 reads CASSAWLAGVRGETQYF. The CDR3 coding sequence is TGTGCCAGCAGCGCGTGGCTAGCGGGAGTGCGGGGGGAGACCCAGTACTTC.

The chain uses TRBV6-4 and TRBJ2-7; TRBD1 aligns across 8 bases. The CDR3 has 14 residues. Trimming cost V 9 bases and J 2 bases; bases outside gene matches: 9. Germline values: CDR1 MRHNA, CDR2 SNTAGT. Here the CDR3 reads CASPAGGAAYEQYF. The CDR3 nucleotides are TGTGCCAGTCCCGCAGGGGGCGCTGCCTACGAGCAGTACTTC.

The chain employs TRBV4-3 and TRBJ2-2; 7 bases are a match to TRBD2. CDR1 is LGHNA, CDR2 YSLEER, per germline. With 1 base clipped from V and 2 bases from J, the junction kept 1 base outside the gene matches. There are 15 residues in the CDR3. The CDR3 sequence is CASSQGGGNTGELFF. The CDR3 nucleotides are TGCGCCAGCAGCCAAGGCGGGGGAAACACCGGGGAGCTGTTTTTT.

The chain joins TRBV28 to TRBJ1-6; 10 bases map to TRBD1. This CDR3 region has 16 residues. Germline V gives CDR1 MDHEN, CDR2 SYDVKM. V lost 6 bases to trimming and J lost 8 bases; unmatched junction nucleotides: 10. This chain's CDR3 is CASSNPPGQGDSPLHF. The CDR3 region has the DNA TGTGCCAGCAGCAACCCACCCGGACAGGGGGATTCACCCCTCCACTTT.

The J gene is TRBJ2-7, the V gene TRBV4-1, with 11 bases matching TRBD2. Unmatched junction bases numbered 1, after V lost 0 bases and J lost 3 bases. CDR3 length: 15 residues. CDR1 and CDR2 (germline): MGHRA, YSYEKL. The CDR3 DNA reads TGCGCCAGCAGCCAAGAACTAGCGGGAGACTACGAGCAGTACTTC. Its protein product is CASSQELAGDYEQYF.

Only a few counts were recorded for this clone. As DNA, the CDR3 is TGTGCCAGTGGACAGGGAAGGGATGGCTACACCTTC. Translated, it gives CASGQGRDGYTF. J is TRBJ1-2 and V is TRBV6-5, with 8 bases lining up with TRBD1. Losses at the gene ends were 9 bases for V and 6 bases for J; bases not matched to a gene: 6. CDR3 length: 12 amino acids. From germline, CDR1 is MNHEY and CDR2 SVGAGI.

J is TRBJ2-1 and V is TRBV25-1; the match to TRBD2 covers 9 bases. Losses at the gene ends were 7 bases for V and 2 bases for J; bases not matched to a gene: 6. The CDR3 consists of 15 residues. Germline V gene lookup returns CDR1 MGHDK and CDR2 SYGVNS. The CDR3 here is CASNHSGSAYNEQFF. In nucleotides, the CDR3 is TGTGCCAGCAACCATAGCGGGAGCGCCTACAATGAGCAGTTCTTC. Complete variable domain (other parts from reference TRBV25-1 and TRBJ2-1): EADIYQTPRYLVIGTGKKITLECSQTMGHDKMYWYQQDPGMELHLIHYSYGVNSTEKGDLSSESTVSRIRTEHFPLTLESARPSHTSQYLCASNHSGSAYNEQFFGPGTRLTVL.

The chain carries TRBV7-6 and TRBJ2-1, with TRBD1 identical over 8 bases. The CDR3 runs to 15 residues. The J segment lost 0 bases and the V segment lost 2 bases, leaving 0 bases of the junction unmatched. The germline CDR1 and CDR2 sequences are SGHVS and FNYEAQ. The CDR3 region is CASSLQGASYNEQFF. The CDR3 nucleotides read TGTGCCAGCAGCTTACAGGGGGCCTCCTACAATGAGCAGTTCTTC.

V usage is TRBV7-2 and J usage is TRBJ1-1; TRBD1 matches 8 bases. V lost 10 bases, J lost 1 base, and 8 bases stayed unmatched. CDR1 SGHTA and CDR2 FQGNSA come from the germline V gene. This CDR3 is built from 14 residues. The CDR3 sequence: CATGDRGKNTEAFF. The CDR3 region has the DNA TGTGCCACCGGAGACAGGGGAAAGAACACTGAAGCTTTCTTT.

This rearrangement joins TRBV7-9 to TRBJ1-4; D uncertain. Germline CDR1 is SEHNR and CDR2 is FQNEAQ (reference sequence). The CDR3 loop spans 13 amino acids. V was cut by 3 bases and J by 7 bases, with 9 bases left in between. The CDR3 loop is CASSFLSSEKLFF. The CDR3 DNA reads as TGTGCCAGCAGCTTTCTTTCCAGTGAAAAACTGTTTTTT.

This chain uses TRBV28 with TRBJ1-2; a weak D match, TRBD1 (5 bases). The CDR3 contains 15 residues. Trimming removed 2 bases at V and 4 bases at J, with 14 bases between. The V gene's germline CDR1 is MDHEN and CDR2 SYDVKM. CDR3 sequence (DNA): TGTGCCAGCAGTTTACAGGGTCGTCATTTCTATGGCTACACCTTC. Protein: CASSLQGRHFYGYTF.

The chain uses TRBV5-1 and TRBJ2-2; 7 nucleotides match TRBD1. V shed 3 bases and J 1 base; nucleotides not matched to a gene: 3. Germline V gives CDR1 SGHRS, CDR2 YFSETQ. This CDR3 is 15 amino acids long. CDR3 in DNA: TGCGCCAGCAGCTACCGGGACAGGAACACCGGGGAGCTGTTTTTT. Amino acid sequence: CASSYRDRNTGELFF.

The chain is built from TRBV28 and TRBJ2-1, with TRBD1 matching 8 bases. The trim removed 6 bases at V and 3 bases at J, leaving 7 bases unmatched. Germline CDR1 is MDHEN and CDR2 is SYDVKM. The CDR3 runs 15 residues. The CDR3 loop is CASRHGQGIYNEQFF. CDR3 nucleotides: TGTGCCAGCAGACATGGACAGGGTATCTACAATGAGCAGTTCTTC.

The V and J genes are TRBV11-3 and TRBJ2-7, with D possibly matching TRBD1 (6 bases). Per germline, CDR1 SGHNT and CDR2 YENEEA. Trimming removed 0 bases from V and 6 bases from J, with 9 bases in between. This CDR3 has 13 residues. CDR3 coding DNA: TGTGCCAGCAGCTTAGAGGTGGGGGCCGAGCAGTACTTC. The encoded protein is CASSLEVGAEQYF.